Following are 15 T cell receptor beta chains from one sample sequenced in a study of blood T cell repertoires in COVID-19. Data came from immunoSEQ multiplex PCR; TCRdb stores just in-frame clones and leaves some out. The profile shows 200,000 to 250,000 clones, roughly 84% of them singletons. Sequences were obtained from PBMCs or T cells enriched from blood (not recorded which). The receptors derive from a woman aged 40 to 50 who had recovered from COVID-19.

J is TRBJ2-5 and V is TRBV5-1; 7 bases are shared with TRBD2. The CDR3 length is 15 residues. Germline-derived CDR1 and CDR2 are SGHRS and YFSETQ. V dropped 2 bases and J dropped 0; count of bases not matched to a gene: 4. The CDR3 spells CASSFEGRDQETQYF. The DNA for the CDR3 is TGCGCCAGCAGCTTCGAGGGGAGGGACCAAGAGACCCAGTACTTC.

The chain employs TRBV7-2 and TRBJ1-4; D not certain. Looked up from germline, CDR1 is SGHTA and CDR2 is FQGNSA. This CDR3 contains 14 residues. The V and J ends lost 7 bases and 0 bases respectively, with 9 bases between them. Here the CDR3 reads CASTPSTTNEKLFF. CDR3 nucleotides: TGTGCCAGCACCCCGAGCACAACTAATGAAAAACTGTTTTTT. The whole variable domain, filled in from reference TRBV7-2 and TRBJ1-4, reads GAGVSQSPSNKVTEKGKDVELRCDPISGHTALYWYRQSLGQGLEFLIYFQGNSAPDKSGLPSDRFSAERTGGSVSTLTIQRTQQEDSAVYLCASTPSTTNEKLFFGSGTQLSVL.

The table lists this clone with a count of one. The chain uses TRBV3-1 (or the pseudogene TRBV3-2) and TRBJ2-5; 7 bases are a match to TRBD2. The CDR3 has 14 residues. The V gene's germline CDR1 is LGHDT and CDR2 YNNKEL (reference sequence). Germline trimming cut 0 bases from V and 4 bases from J; bases unmatched to any gene: 2. DNA of the CDR3: TGTGCCAGCAGCCAAGAGGGAGGGCGAGAGACCCAGTACTTC. Protein product: CASSQEGGRETQYF.

The chain joins TRBV5-1 to TRBJ2-7; D is unresolved. CDR3 size: 14 residues. The germline CDR1 and CDR2 sequences are SGHRS and YFSETQ. Trimming cost V 0 bases and J 3 bases, with 10 bases left between them. CDR3 amino acids: CASSLAGVNYEQYF. CDR3 nucleotide sequence: TGCGCCAGCAGCTTGGCGGGTGTGAACTACGAGCAGTACTTC.

The chain recombines TRBV30 with TRBJ1-1; 12 positions agree with TRBD1. Germline V lookup: CDR1 GTSNPN, CDR2 SVGIG (reference sequence). CDR3 length equals 14 residues. CDR3 region: CAVGDRGRVTEAFF. In DNA, the CDR3 is TGTGCGGTGGGGGACAGGGGGCGAGTCACTGAAGCTTTCTTT.

The J gene is TRBJ2-3, the V gene TRBV7-2; 12 nucleotides agree with TRBD2. Germline-derived CDR1 and CDR2 are SGHTA and FQGNSA. V lost 5 bases and J lost 8; bases outside the gene matches: 8. The CDR3 is made up of 15 amino acids. Here the CDR3 reads CASSPLAGGPGTQYF. The DNA of the CDR3 is TGTGCCAGCAGCCCGCTAGCGGGAGGGCCCGGTACGCAGTATTTT.

The genes are TRBV30 and TRBJ1-1; TRBD1 aligns across 8 bases. Germline CDR1 GTSNPN, CDR2 SVGIG (reference sequence). The J segment lost 1 base and the V segment lost 5 bases, leaving 3 bases of the junction unmatched. CDR3 length equals 13 residues. DNA for the CDR3: TGTGCCTGGTCCAGGGGGCCGAACACTGAAGCTTTCTTT. Translation: CAWSRGPNTEAFF.

The V and J genes are TRBV10-3 and TRBJ1-2; the D gene is possibly TRBD1 (5 bases). Germline V gene lookup returns CDR1 ENHRY and CDR2 SYGVKD. The CDR3 is 13 residues long. V lost 4 bases and J lost 6, with 12 bases in between. CDR3: CAISGAGGDGYTF. The CDR3 nucleotides are TGTGCCATCAGTGGTGCGGGGGGAGATGGCTACACCTTC.

The chain couples TRBV3-1 (or the pseudogene TRBV3-2) to TRBJ2-5, with TRBD1 identical over 10 bases. The ends lost 2 bases at V and 4 bases at J; junction bases unmatched: 10. Looked up from germline, CDR1 is LGHDT and CDR2 is YNNKEL (reference sequence). This CDR3 region has 17 residues. CDR3 region: CASSQWGRDRGTETQYF. Written as DNA, the CDR3 is TGTGCCAGCAGCCAATGGGGAAGGGACAGGGGAACAGAGACCCAGTACTTC.

The chain employs TRBV4-1 and TRBJ2-1; TRBD2 matches at 15 bases. The germline V gene has CDR1 MGHRA and CDR2 YSYEKL. The V gene end was trimmed by 4 bases and the J gene end by 1 base; junction bases not matched to a gene: 5. This CDR3 region has 18 residues. Here the CDR3 DNA reads TGCGCCAGCAGCCGAGGACTAGCGGGAGGGCCGTCCTACAATGAGCAGTTCTTC. Its translation is CASSRGLAGGPSYNEQFF.

This sequence joins TRBV18 and TRBJ1-1; D is perhaps TRBD1 (6 bases). The germline V gene has CDR1 KGHSH and CDR2 LQKENI. Deletions cut 2 bases from V and 8 bases from J, with 9 bases between. The CDR3 has 12 residues. CDR3 sequence reads: CASSPLGAEAFF. The DNA for the CDR3 is TGTGCCAGCTCACCATTGGGGGCCGAAGCTTTCTTT.

The chain links TRBV5-1 to TRBJ2-3; 8 positions agree with TRBD2. Losses at the gene ends were 4 bases for V and 6 bases for J; bases not matched to a gene: 13. The germline gives CDR1 SGHRS, CDR2 YFSETQ. This CDR3 is built from 16 residues. The CDR3 protein is CASSREGPRRLDTQYF. For the CDR3, the DNA is TGCGCCAGCAGCCGGGAGGGACCCCGACGTCTTGATACGCAGTATTTT.

The chain has TRBV14 and TRBJ2-3; no clear D. Looked up from germline, CDR1 is SGHDN and CDR2 is FVKESK. V was clipped by 4 bases and J by 2 bases, with 16 bases between them. The CDR3 spans 16 residues. CDR3 loop: CASSRRLAMYTDTQYF. The CDR3 coding sequence is TGTGCCAGCAGCCGAAGACTGGCGATGTACACAGATACGCAGTATTTT.

The gene calls are TRBV28 and TRBJ1-2, with 8 bases that match TRBD1. This CDR3 has 17 amino acids. The V gene end was trimmed by 5 bases and the J gene end by 0 bases; junction bases not matched to a gene: 11. CDR1 and CDR2 (germline): MDHEN, SYDVKM. CDR3 in amino acids: CASSPTGQGLSNYGYTF. Here the CDR3 DNA reads TGTGCCAGCAGTCCGACAGGACAGGGACTATCTAACTATGGCTACACCTTC.

The chain employs TRBV10-3 and TRBJ2-3; D is undetermined. Germline CDR1 and CDR2: ENHRY and SYGVKD. The V and J ends lost 3 bases and 0 bases respectively, with 10 bases between them. CDR3 length: 15 amino acids. In nucleotides, the CDR3 is TGTGCCATCAGTGACCCGACACGCAGCACAGATACGCAGTATTTT. Translated, it gives CAISDPTRSTDTQYF.